This is a list of T cell receptor beta chains from one sample in a study of shared clonotypes between healthy human individuals. TCRdb's copy holds only in-frame clones and misses some; the assay was immunoSEQ multiplex PCR. Of 1.4 million or so clones in the sample, approximately 98.5% were seen once. Input material: naive CD4+ T cells sorted from blood. These receptors came from a man aged 25-40 years in good health. CDR3s include the opening cysteine and the closing phenylalanine or tryptophan. The order of the fields is V gene, D gene, J gene, clone size, CDR3 DNA, CDR3 protein. The D gene is left open where the match is weak. Not every row has a clone size; where given, it reads once, few, many or a size class.

V: TRBV9; D: -; J: TRBJ1-2; size: -; DNA: TGTGCCAGCAGCCCCCGGACAGTCACCTATGGCTACACCTTC; CDR3: CASSPRTVTYGYTF
V: TRBV11-2; D: TRBD1; J: TRBJ2-7; size: once; DNA: TGTGCCAGCAGCGTAACAGGGCAGGGGGTAGATTCCTACGAGCAGTACTTC; CDR3: CASSVTGQGVDSYEQYF
V: TRBV5-6; D: -; J: TRBJ1-1; size: -; DNA: TGTGCCAGCAGCTCGTGGCCCTTACTGGACACTGAAGCTTTCTTT; CDR3: CASSSWPLLDTEAFF
V: TRBV5-5; D: -; J: TRBJ2-1; size: -; DNA: TGTGCCAGCAGCTTAGGAAGCGGCTCCTACAATGAGCAGTTCTTC; CDR3: CASSLGSGSYNEQFF
V: TRBV28; D: -; J: TRBJ2-1; size: -; DNA: TGTGCCAGCAGTACACAGGGAAATGAGCAGTTCTTC; CDR3: CASSTQGNEQFF
V: TRBV29-1; D: TRBD1; J: TRBJ2-1; size: -; DNA: TGCAGCGTTGAGCAACAGGGGGCACACAATGAGCAGTTCTTC; CDR3: CSVEQQGAHNEQFF
V: TRBV12-2; D: -; J: TRBJ2-1; size: -; DNA: TGTGCAAGTCGCTTTAACATCCCTTCCTACAATGAGCAGTTCTTC; CDR3: CASRFNIPSYNEQFF
V: TRBV27; D: -; J: TRBJ2-1; size: -; DNA: TGTGCCAGCAGTGAGGGAGTTAGCTCCTACAATGAGCAGTTCTTC; CDR3: CASSEGVSSYNEQFF
V: TRBV18; D: TRBD1; J: TRBJ1-1; size: -; DNA: TGTGCCAGCTCAACAGGGGTGGGAACTGAAGCTTTCTTT; CDR3: CASSTGVGTEAFF
V: TRBV11-2; D: -; J: TRBJ2-7; size: -; DNA: TGTGCCAGCAGCTTCGGAAACTGGGCCTACGAGCAGTACTTC; CDR3: CASSFGNWAYEQYF
V: TRBV29-1; D: -; J: TRBJ2-1; size: -; DNA: TGCAGCGTTGTGAACACAGGCTGGAATGAGCAGTTCTTC; CDR3: CSVVNTGWNEQFF
V: TRBV19; D: -; J: TRBJ2-3; size: -; DNA: TGTGCCAGTTCCGGGGAGGACCTCACAGATACGCAGTATTTT; CDR3: CASSGEDLTDTQYF
V: TRBV9; D: TRBD1; J: TRBJ2-7; size: -; DNA: TGTGCCAGCAGCGGCCGGGACAGGGGACGTCGAGAGCAGTACTTC; CDR3: CASSGRDRGRREQYF
V: TRBV5-4; D: -; J: TRBJ2-7; size: once; DNA: TGTGCCAGCAGCTTGAAGGGTGGAATCGCCGAGCAGTACTTC; CDR3: CASSLKGGIAEQYF
V: TRBV11-3; D: TRBD2; J: TRBJ2-3; size: -; DNA: TGTGCCAGCAGCTTAAACCCTACTAGCGGGGGTACGCAGTATTTT; CDR3: CASSLNPTSGGTQYF
V: TRBV18; D: -; J: TRBJ1-5; size: -; DNA: TGTGCCAGCTCACCATCAGGGGACCGTAGCAATCAGCCCCAGCATTTT; CDR3: CASSPSGDRSNQPQHF
V: TRBV28; D: -; J: TRBJ1-3; size: -; DNA: TGTGCCAGCAGTTTATGGAGGAGCAACTCTGGAAACACCATATATTTT; CDR3: CASSLWRSNSGNTIYF